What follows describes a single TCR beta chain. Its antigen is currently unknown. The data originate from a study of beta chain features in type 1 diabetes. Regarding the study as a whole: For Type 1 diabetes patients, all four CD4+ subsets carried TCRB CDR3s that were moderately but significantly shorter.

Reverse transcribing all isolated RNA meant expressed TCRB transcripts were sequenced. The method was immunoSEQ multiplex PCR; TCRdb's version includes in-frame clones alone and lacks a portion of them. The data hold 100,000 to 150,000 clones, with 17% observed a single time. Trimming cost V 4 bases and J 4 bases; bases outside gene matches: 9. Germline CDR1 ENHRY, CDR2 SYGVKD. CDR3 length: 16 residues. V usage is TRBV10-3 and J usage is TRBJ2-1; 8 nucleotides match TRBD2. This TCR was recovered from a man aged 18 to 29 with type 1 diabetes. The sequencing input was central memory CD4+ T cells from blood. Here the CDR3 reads CAISAPPGLGYNEQFF. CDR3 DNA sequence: TGTGCCATCAGTGCGCCCCCGGGACTAGGGTACAATGAGCAGTTCTTC.